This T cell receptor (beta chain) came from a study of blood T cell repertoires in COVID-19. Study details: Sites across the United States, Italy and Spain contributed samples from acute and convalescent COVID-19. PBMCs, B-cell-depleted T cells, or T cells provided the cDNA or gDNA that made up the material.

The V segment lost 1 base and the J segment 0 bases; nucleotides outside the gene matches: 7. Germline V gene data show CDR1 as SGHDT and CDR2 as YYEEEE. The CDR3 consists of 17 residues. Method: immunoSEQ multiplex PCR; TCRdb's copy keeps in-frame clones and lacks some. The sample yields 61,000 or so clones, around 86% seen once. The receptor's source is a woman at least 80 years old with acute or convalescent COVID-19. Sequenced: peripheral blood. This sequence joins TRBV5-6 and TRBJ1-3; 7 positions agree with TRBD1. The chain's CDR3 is CASSLRGQTYSGNTIYF. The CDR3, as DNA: TGTGCCAGCAGCTTGAGGGGACAGACGTACTCTGGAAACACCATATATTTT.